This TCR beta chain stems from a study of T cell responses to AZD1222 COVID-19 vaccine. Study-wide findings and caveats: In all cases, repertoires were sampled only after the peak T cell response.

As concerns this clone: The antigen is not known.

Recipients boosted at about 4 weeks or about 12 weeks are pooled. The CDR3 contains 16 residues. Germline-derived CDR1 and CDR2 are SGHRS and YFSETQ. V lost 4 bases and J 3 bases, leaving 14 bases between the germline ends. Repertoires were generated with immunoSEQ multiplex PCR, while TCRdb's copy carries only in-frame clones and drops some. The sample holds over 130,000 clones, roughly nine tenths seen once. The source is an adult who received the AZD1222 COVID-19 vaccine. J is TRBJ1-6 and V is TRBV5-1, with D unclear. The sample here was peripheral blood, taken 28 days after the second AZD1222 dose. CDR3 sequence: CASSPDGLGYNSPLHF. For the CDR3, the DNA is TGCGCCAGCAGCCCCGATGGGCTAGGCTATAATTCACCCCTCCACTTT. Variable domain in full (rest from reference TRBV5-1 and TRBJ1-6): KAGVTQTPRYLIKTRGQQVTLSCSPISGHRSVSWYQQTPGQGLQFLFEYFSETQRNKGNFPGRFSGRQFSNSRSEMNVSTLELGDSALYLCASSPDGLGYNSPLHFGNGTRLTVT.